This TCR beta chain appears in the sequencing data of a study of T cell repertoires in cytomegalovirus infection. Across the whole study: Matching HLA type and CMV infection were both indicated by public TCR beta signatures. Points from the study as a whole: Cumulated frequencies of public TCR beta families served to identify carriers of CMV plus the relevant HLA.

Comment on this clonotype: Antigen unknown.

TCRdb ran MiXCR on the reads and lists one entry per CDR3 protein. The top ten hold approximately 30% of the sample, which has about 190,000 distinct CDR3 sequences, roughly 27% seen once. Material for sequencing was PBMCs. The origin of this receptor is a human donor in good health (CMV status not recorded). Some clones in this sample may be carry-over from other donors' samples.

The CDR3 nucleotides are TGTGCCATCAGTGAAAGTGGGACTTTTCGTAGCACAGATACGCAGTATTTT. It yields the protein CAISESGTFRSTDTQYF. The genes are TRBV10-3 and TRBJ2-3; tentatively, D is TRBD2 (6 bases). V was clipped by 3 bases and J by 0 bases, with 16 bases between them. This CDR3 is built from 17 residues. Germline CDR1 and CDR2: ENHRY and SYGVKD.